This T cell receptor beta chain derives from a study of blood T cell repertoires in COVID-19. About the research overall: Sample material is recorded as cDNA or gDNA derived from T cells, B-cell-depleted T cells, or PBMCs.

Between the trimmed V and J ends, which lost 2 bases and 7 bases, there was a span of 18 bases. In germline, CDR1 is LGHDT, CDR2 YNNKEL (reference sequence). CDR3 length: 16 amino acids. Clones were read by immunoSEQ multiplex PCR, and TCRdb kept only the in-frame ones, dropping some. The data hold around 130,000 clones, with about 86% observed a single time. The TCR was taken from a woman in her 50s with acute or convalescent COVID-19. Specimen: peripheral blood. J is TRBJ2-4 and V is TRBV3-1 (or the pseudogene TRBV3-2); D may be TRBD1 (6 bases). This CDR3 is CASSQSPTQGKNIQYF. The CDR3 nucleotides are TGTGCCAGCAGCCAATCCCCGACCCAGGGGAAGAACATTCAGTACTTC.